The 20 T cell receptor beta chains listed next were all sequenced from one sample in a study of CD8+CD57+ T cells in acquired aplastic anemia. According to the study, genomic DNA was the template for TCR beta VDJ and CDR3 profiling. A single record per CDR3 protein comes from TCRdb applying MiXCR to the reads. The table shows roughly 290,000 distinct CDR3 sequences, with roughly 59% occurring only once. Selection for sequencing was limited to patients who had shown CD8+CD57+ cell expansion by flow cytometry. Input material: sorted CD4+, CD8+, or CD8+CD57+ T cells (not recorded which) from PBMCs. These receptors came from a human donor with aplastic anemia.

The chain employs TRBV5-6 and TRBJ2-2, with D possibly matching TRBD2 (6 bases). Germline CDR1 SGHDT, CDR2 YYEEEE. This CDR3 has 13 amino acids. V lost 3 bases and J lost 7, with 10 bases in between. The DNA of the CDR3 is TGTGCCAGCAGCTCAGCGGGTGGCGGGGAGCTGTTTTTT. It is translated as CASSSAGGGELFF.

The chain couples TRBV7-9 to TRBJ1-2, with TRBD1 matching 11 bases. This CDR3 is 17 amino acids long. Germline V CDR1 and CDR2: SEHNR, FQNEAQ (reference sequence). Losses at the gene ends were 0 bases for V and 6 bases for J; bases not matched to a gene: 9. This chain's CDR3 is CASSLAGTGGGRDGYTF. CDR3 in DNA: TGTGCCAGCAGCTTAGCTGGGACAGGGGGGGGCCGGGATGGCTACACCTTC.

The CDR3 spells CASSLARDRGRSSPLHF. The CDR3 DNA reads TGTGCCAGCAGCTTGGCCCGGGACAGGGGGCGAAGTTCACCCCTCCACTTT. V and J are TRBV5-6 and TRBJ1-6, with 12 bases identical to TRBD1. Germline-derived CDR1 and CDR2 are SGHDT and YYEEEE. V dropped 0 bases and J dropped 9; count of bases not matched to a gene: 7. The CDR3 covers 17 residues.

The CDR3 nucleotides are TGTGCCAGCAGCGTAGCCGGGACTAGCGGAGAGACCCAGCATTTT. Protein sequence: CASSVAGTSGETQHF. The V call is TRBV9, the J call TRBJ1-5; D perhaps matches TRBD1 (5 bases). Trimming took 0 bases from V and 11 from J, leaving 18 bases between them. CDR3 size: 15 residues. The germline V gene has CDR1 SGDLS and CDR2 YYNGEE.

V usage is TRBV7-9 and J usage is TRBJ1-1; a weak D match, TRBD1 (5 bases). From germline, CDR1 is SEHNR and CDR2 FQNEAQ (reference sequence). V was cut by 5 bases and J by 8 bases, with 18 bases left in between. This CDR3 region has 14 residues. CDR3 loop: CASSASQGSKEAFF. The CDR3 DNA is TGTGCCAGCAGCGCCAGTCAGGGATCTAAGGAAGCTTTCTTT.

The chain joins TRBV29-1 to TRBJ2-7, with 9 bases aligning to TRBD2. Losses at the gene ends were 4 bases for V and 2 bases for J; bases not matched to a gene: 6. CDR1 and CDR2 (germline): SQVTM, ANQGSEA. The CDR3 runs 14 residues. CDR3 amino acids: CSVVGLAGPYEQYF. Written as DNA, the CDR3 is TGCAGCGTTGTCGGGCTAGCGGGGCCCTACGAGCAGTACTTC.

This clonotype was seen ten or more times. The chain couples TRBV27 to TRBJ1-2, with D possibly being TRBD1 (6 bases). Trimming took 5 bases from V and 2 from J, leaving 12 bases between them. The length of the CDR3 is 14 residues. CDR1 and CDR2 (germline): MNHEY, SMNVEV (reference sequence). In DNA, the CDR3 is TGTGCCAGCAGTCGCAACAGGGACAACTATGGCTACACCTTC. It encodes CASSRNRDNYGYTF.

This sequence joins TRBV3-1 and TRBJ2-1; D possibly corresponds to TRBD2 (6 bases). V gave up 6 bases and J gave up 0 bases, with 12 bases separating them. Germline V gene sequence: CDR1 LGHDT, CDR2 YNNKEL (reference sequence). The CDR3 totals 15 residues. The CDR3: CASRRLESSYNEQFF. The CDR3 coding sequence is TGTGCCAGCAGACGACTAGAGAGCTCCTACAATGAGCAGTTCTTC.

This chain connects TRBV5-1 to TRBJ1-2; possible D gene TRBD1, 6 bases. The CDR3 loop spans 14 amino acids. Germline CDR1 reads SGHRS; CDR2 reads YFSETQ. V lost 9 bases to trimming and J lost 6 bases, with 21 bases between them. In nucleotides, the CDR3 is TGCGCCACCCGGAGGGGGGGCGGCTGGGATGGCTACACCTTC. This sequence encodes CATRRGGGWDGYTF.

This chain uses TRBV20-1 with TRBJ2-5; 7 bases are a match to TRBD1. The germline V gene encodes CDR1 DFQATT and CDR2 SNEGSKA (reference sequence). V trimming: 5 bases; J trimming: 4 bases; junction bases outside the gene matches: 4. The CDR3 covers 12 residues. CDR3 sequence: CSAFSGGETQYF. The CDR3 DNA is TGCAGTGCTTTTTCAGGGGGAGAGACCCAGTACTTC.

The chain has TRBV15 and TRBJ2-1, with 9 bases identical to TRBD2. CDR1 is LNHNV, CDR2 YYDKDF, per germline (reference sequence). The ends lost 6 bases at V and 5 bases at J; junction bases unmatched: 2. This CDR3 spans 13 amino acids. This CDR3 reads CATRASGNNEQFF. The CDR3 DNA reads as TGTGCCACCAGGGCTAGCGGGAACAATGAGCAGTTCTTC. The full variable domain, completed using reference TRBV15 and TRBJ2-1, is DAMVIQNPRYQVTQFGKPVTLSCSQTLNHNVMYWYQQKSSQAPKLLFHYYDKDFNNEADTPDNFQSRRPNTSFCFLDIRSPGLGDTAMYLCATRASGNNEQFFGPGTRLTVL.

The chain has TRBV7-9 and TRBJ2-2; D not resolved. V was shortened by 5 bases and J by 7 bases, with 14 bases between the two germline ends. CDR1 and CDR2 (germline): SEHNR, FQNEAQ (reference sequence). The CDR3 has 14 amino acids. The CDR3 loop reads CASSRDPTGGELFF. CDR3 DNA: TGTGCCAGCAGCCGAGACCCGACGGGCGGGGAGCTGTTTTTT.

The sample holds many counts of this clonotype. In nucleotides, the CDR3 is TGCAGTGCTGGTTCAGGGGGCTCTGGAAACACCATATATTTT. The encoded protein is CSAGSGGSGNTIYF. This sequence joins TRBV20-1 and TRBJ1-3; 7 positions match TRBD1. V lost 5 bases, J lost 0 bases, and 4 bases stayed unmatched. The CDR3 loop spans 14 amino acids. The germline V gene encodes CDR1 DFQATT and CDR2 SNEGSKA (reference sequence).

The sample holds a few counts of this clonotype. V is TRBV6-7 and J is TRBJ2-2, with TRBD1 as a possible D gene (5 bases). TRBV6-7 is designated an ORF whose function remains uncertain. The CDR3 length is 19 residues. V was clipped by 6 bases and J by 2 bases, with 25 bases between them. This CDR3 is CASSHCARTKIPNTGELFF. CDR3 sequence (DNA): TGTGCCAGCAGCCACTGCGCCAGGACAAAGATACCAAACACCGGGGAGCTGTTTTTT.

V usage is TRBV20-1 and J usage is TRBJ2-5; 7 positions match TRBD1. CDR3 length: 12 amino acids. Trimming at V came to 6 bases and at J to 5 bases, leaving 6 bases not matched to a gene. CDR1 is DFQATT and CDR2 is SNEGSKA in the germline V gene (reference sequence). As DNA, the CDR3 is TGCAGTGCACAGAAAGGGGGCGAGACCCAGTACTTC. Protein sequence: CSAQKGGETQYF.

This chain connects TRBV7-9 to TRBJ2-3, with D possibly TRBD1 on 6 matching bases. This CDR3 has 16 amino acids. V was pared by 5 bases and J by 3 bases, with 18 bases between. Per the germline V gene, CDR1 is SEHNR and CDR2 is FQNEAQ (reference sequence). This CDR3 reads CASSKQTDSRTDTQYF. The CDR3 bases are TGTGCCAGCAGCAAACAGACGGACAGCCGAACAGATACGCAGTATTTT.

The sample holds many counts of this clonotype. CDR3 in DNA: TGTGCCAGCAGTGACCTAATCGGGACAGCCTATGGCTACACCTTC. It is translated as CASSDLIGTAYGYTF. This chain joins TRBV6-1 and TRBJ1-2, with TRBD1 matching 7 bases. With V trimmed by 3 bases and J by 4 bases, 8 bases remained unmatched. CDR1 MNHNS and CDR2 SASEGT come from the germline V gene. This CDR3 is 15 amino acids long.

This clonotype has a handful of counts. This rearrangement joins TRBV24-1 to TRBJ1-1; a possible D gene is TRBD1 (6 bases). The CDR3 length is 13 residues. Trimming left V 5 bases short and J 4 bases short, with 10 bases between. CDR1 is KGHDR and CDR2 is SFDVKD in the germline V gene. DNA for the CDR3: TGTGCCACCAGTGGCGTGGGGGCCACTGAAGCTTTCTTT. Its translation: CATSGVGATEAFF.

The gene calls are TRBV10-2 and TRBJ2-7; TRBD2 matches at 15 bases. Trimming took 4 bases from V and 3 from J; bases not matched to a gene: 13. The CDR3 consists of 19 residues. Germline values: CDR1 WSHSY, CDR2 SAAADI. The CDR3 DNA reads TGCGCCAGCAGTGGGCCAGGGACTAGCGGGAGGCCTCTCCTCTACGAGCAGTACTTC. Encoded protein: CASSGPGTSGRPLLYEQYF.

This clonotype appeared many times. The J gene is TRBJ2-7, the V gene TRBV24-1; the match to TRBD1 covers 7 bases. Losses at the gene ends were 6 bases for V and 1 base for J; bases not matched to a gene: 5. Germline V gene sequence: CDR1 KGHDR, CDR2 SFDVKD. The CDR3 consists of 14 residues. CDR3 sequence: CATSKGTASYEQYF. CDR3 DNA: TGTGCCACCAGTAAGGGGACAGCGTCCTACGAGCAGTACTTC.